The sequence of this T cell receptor beta chain was determined in a study of blood T cell repertoires in COVID-19 (dated by TCRdb to 2018 to 2020). With regard to the full study: Samples from collaborators originated in the United States, Italy and Spain and spanned both the acute and convalescent phases of COVID-19. The repertoires were released in a freely available public database intended as a resource for research on the immune response to SARS-CoV-2. Where HLA class I and class II types were available, the types were taken from metadata supplied by the sample provider, not from assay-based typing. Deeply sampled blood TCRbeta repertoires from subjects exposed to, actively infected with, or recovered from COVID-19 were included in the dataset. A de-identified subject ID, COVID-19 status, age in years and sex were almost always included in the sample metadata. The prospective study material was composed of cDNA or gDNA derived from T cells, B-cell-depleted T cells, or PBMCs. Samples were obtained from the ongoing ImmuneRACE study (first 160 participants) and from approximately 1,200 subjects provided by 6 global collaborators. The paper's findings and limits, for the study overall: How much clinical and demographic metadata was included differed by source and by participant, and the metadata was provided uncurated.

The table lists this clone with a count of one. Its antigen target is currently unknown. No quality values exist for individual bases; no much larger clone is one base distant. TCRbeta CDR3 regions were amplified from genomic DNA by means of the immunoSEQ Assay, a bias-controlled multiplex PCR. The original pipeline was this. The number of nucleated cells in each sample was estimated from the amplification of reference gene primers within the assay. To quantify the absolute abundance of each unique TCRbeta CDR3 rearrangement, sequence reads were collapsed and filtered. For each sample, productive Simpson clonality was calculated as the square root of Simpson's diversity index across productive rearrangements. The table was pulled from immuneACCESS by TCRdb, which kept in-frame rearrangements only. Such tables lose some clones; where checked, under half of the loss comes from unresolved V genes, and the rest has no known cause. That table supplies the V and J calls and clone size; D and trimming were determined from the DNA. This sample is represented by over 200,000 clones; about 85% of them were singletons. The top ten hold under 20% of the sample.

Enrolling through a virtual design, the prospective study's participants ranged in age from about 18 to 89 years and lived across roughly 24 United States geographic areas. In the prospective study, participants were assigned to cohorts based on the clinical history participants reported in a screening survey and a study questionnaire. For ImmuneRACE Cohort 3, a participant was defined as recovered based on two consecutive negative NP/OP PCR tests, clearance by a healthcare professional, or resolution of symptoms. Mobile phlebotomists in the prospective study collected whole blood, serum and a nasopharyngeal or oropharyngeal swab from every participant. Prospective study participants could optionally give additional blood draws and questionnaires over a roughly two-month period. Prospective study blood samples were shipped either frozen or at room temperature before DNA extraction. Sequencing was carried out using PBMCs or T cells enriched from blood (not recorded which). This clonotype was obtained from a man aged 40-55 years who had recovered from COVID-19.

The CDR3 protein sequence reads: CASSERQGMTPLHF. DNA sequence: TGTGCCAGCAGTGAAAGACAGGGTATGACACCCCTCCACTTT. This chain joins TRBV25-1 to TRBJ1-6; 7 central nucleotides agree with TRBD1. From cysteine to phenylalanine, the CDR3 is 14 amino acids long. The sequence is cut down to CDR3 DNA, 42 bases in frame from base 1. Trimming accounts for 2 bases at V and 11 bases at J, while the number of junction bases matched to no gene is 6. CDR1 and CDR2 are read off the germline V gene as MGHDK and SYGVNS.